This T cell receptor (beta chain) came from a study of T cell responses to AZD1222 COVID-19 vaccine. Trimming took 4 bases from V and 0 from J, leaving 16 bases between them. This CDR3 has 16 amino acids. Germline CDR1 is MDHEN and CDR2 is SYDVKM. Clones were read by immunoSEQ multiplex PCR, and TCRdb kept only the in-frame ones, dropping some. The sample lists some 120,000 clones, around 94% occurring once. The receptor was isolated from an adult in good health. The source was peripheral blood, collected on day 0 of AZD1222 vaccination. The chain employs TRBV28 and TRBJ2-7; the D gene is possibly TRBD1 (5 bases). The CDR3 here is CASSSDRELSSYEQYF. The CDR3 DNA reads as TGTGCCAGCAGTTCCGACAGAGAGCTAAGCTCCTACGAGCAGTACTTC.